Below are 14 T cell receptor beta chains sequenced from a single sample in a study of T cells in Graves' hyperthyroidism and ophthalmopathy (dated by TCRdb to between 2018 and 2021). The method was multiplex PCR. Sequencer: Illumina HiSeq 2000. TCR beta CDR3 regions were amplified from RNA transcripts. A first-round RT-PCR of the TCR CDR3 used the HTBI primer set with the Qiagen OneStep RT-PCR kit. The public reads were reprocessed in TCRdb via fastp at Q25 and MiXCR, keeping in-frame beta chains. Here each entry gathers all rows of one CDR3 protein and keeps the most common genes and DNA. This sample lists more than 500,000 distinct CDR3 sequences; over 45% were detected once. Of the sample, around 47% is held by the ten largest clones. The source material was peripheral blood or thyroid tissue (not recorded which). These receptors originate from an adult woman with Graves' disease, either hyperthyroidism or ophthalmopathy (not recorded which).

The chain employs TRBV7-3 and TRBJ1-5, with 7 bases fitting TRBD1. This CDR3 is built from 19 residues. Germline trimming cut 0 bases from V and 1 base from J; bases unmatched to any gene: 12. Germline V gene lookup returns CDR1 SGHTA and CDR2 FQGTGA. CDR3 region: CASSLTYGTDNKSNQPQHF. DNA for the CDR3: TGTGCCAGCAGCTTAACGTATGGGACAGATAATAAGAGCAATCAGCCCCAGCATTTT.

The chain employs TRBV14 and TRBJ1-1, with D perhaps TRBD1 (5 bases). V was trimmed by 3 bases and J by 4 bases, leaving 18 bases between them. Germline CDR1 reads SGHDN; CDR2 reads FVKESK. The CDR3 sequence is 16 residues long. CDR3 amino acids: CASSQEGMGKVTEAFF. The DNA of the CDR3 is TGTGCCAGCAGCCAGGAGGGGATGGGTAAGGTCACTGAAGCTTTCTTT.

This clonotype appeared once. The gene calls are TRBV10-3 and TRBJ1-2, with 7 nucleotides matching TRBD1. Germline trimming cut 10 bases from V and 12 bases from J; bases unmatched to any gene: 14. Germline values: CDR1 ENHRY, CDR2 SYGVKD. The length of the CDR3 is 12 residues. CDR3 sequence: CATRDSRSGNTF. As DNA, the CDR3 is TGTGCCACAAGGGACAGCCGCTCTGGAAACACCTTC.

V and J are TRBV11-2 and TRBJ1-2; 8 positions match TRBD1. CDR1 and CDR2 from the germline V gene are SGHAT and FQNNGV. CDR3 length: 15 amino acids. Trimming took 5 bases from V and 5 from J; bases not matched to a gene: 10. CDR3 protein: CASSPTGTGSYGYTF. CDR3 DNA sequence: TGTGCCAGCAGCCCAACGGGGACAGGATCATATGGCTACACCTTC.

The J gene is TRBJ1-2, the V gene TRBV28; perhaps TRBD1 as D (5 bases). The CDR3 is 15 residues long. Trimming took off 1 base at V and 5 bases at J, with 14 bases between the two ends. Germline assignment: CDR1 MDHEN and CDR2 SYDVKM. The CDR3 nucleotides read TGTGCCAGCAGTTTATCGCACACTTGGGGGTATGGCTACACCTTC. Amino acid sequence: CASSLSHTWGYGYTF.

This rearrangement joins TRBV20-1 to TRBJ2-5, with 9 bases that match TRBD2. Germline CDR1 DFQATT, CDR2 SNEGSKA (reference sequence). This CDR3 has 13 residues. The trim removed 6 bases at V and 7 bases at J, leaving 9 bases unmatched. The CDR3 protein is CSARTSEAVTQYF. DNA of the CDR3: TGCAGTGCCAGGACTAGCGAGGCGGTGACCCAGTACTTC.

The V gene is TRBV29-1, the J gene TRBJ2-2; possibly TRBD1 for D (6 bases). This CDR3 is built from 14 residues. Germline V gene lookup returns CDR1 SQVTM and CDR2 ANQGSEA. V lost 4 bases, J lost 4 bases, and 13 bases lay in between. The CDR3: CSVVGQTTTGELFF. Here the CDR3 DNA reads TGCAGCGTTGTAGGACAGACTACCACCGGGGAGCTGTTTTTT.

This clonotype appeared a few times. This chain joins TRBV19 and TRBJ2-7; the D is unclear. V was clipped by 6 bases and J by 3 bases, with 18 bases between them. Germline V gene lookup returns CDR1 LNHDA and CDR2 SQIVND (reference sequence). The CDR3 totals 15 residues. This chain's CDR3 is CASRLEGTFGYEQYF. CDR3 coding DNA: TGTGCCAGTAGGCTGGAAGGTACATTCGGCTACGAGCAGTACTTC.

This clonotype has ten or more counts. The chain links TRBV12-3 or TRBV12-4 to TRBJ1-1; a weak D match, TRBD1 (6 bases). Between the trimmed V and J ends, which lost 8 bases and 3 bases, there was a span of 13 bases. CDR3 size: 13 residues. This CDR3 is CASGGGGDTEAFF. The CDR3 coding sequence is TGTGCCAGCGGGGGAGGGGGGGACACTGAAGCTTTCTTT.

This clonotype was counted ten times or more. The rearrangement uses TRBV7-9 and TRBJ1-3; no definite D call. This CDR3 is 16 amino acids long. Germline lookup yields CDR1 SEHNR and CDR2 FQNEAQ (reference sequence). V gave up 6 bases and J gave up 0 bases, with 15 bases separating them. CDR3 nucleotide sequence: TGTGCCAGCAGGTCCGGGCGAACATTCTCTGGAAACACCATATATTTT. The encoded protein is CASRSGRTFSGNTIYF. Full variable domain (outside the CDR3, taken from reference TRBV7-9 and TRBJ1-3): DTGVSQNPRHKITKRGQNVTFRCDPISEHNRLYWYRQTLGQGPEFLTYFQNEAQLEKSRLLSDRFSAERPKGSFSTLEIQRTEQGDSAMYLCASRSGRTFSGNTIYFGEGSWLTVV.

This chain links TRBV10-3 with TRBJ1-2; tentatively, D is TRBD1 (6 bases). CDR1 is ENHRY and CDR2 is SYGVKD in the germline V gene. V lost 5 bases, J lost 12 bases, and 22 bases lay in between. This CDR3 region has 14 residues. In DNA, the CDR3 is TGTGCCATCAGTCAAGGACAGACGCCTTGGGGAAACACCTTC. Translated: CAISQGQTPWGNTF.

The CDR3 sequence: CASRDRGGEQFF. The CDR3 coding sequence is TGTGCCAGCAGGGACAGGGGAGGGGAGCAGTTCTTC. V and J are TRBV2 and TRBJ2-1, with 9 nucleotides matching TRBD1. CDR3 length: 12 residues. Germline CDR1 is SNHLY and CDR2 is FYNNEI. Trimming at V came to 6 bases and at J to 10 bases, leaving 4 bases not matched to a gene. Filled out from reference TRBV2 and TRBJ2-1, the complete variable domain reads EPEVTQTPSHQVTQMGQEVILRCVPISNHLYFYWYRQILGQKVEFLVSFYNNEISEKSEIFDDQFSVERPDGSNFTLKIRSTKLEDSAMYFCASRDRGGEQFFGPGTRLTVL.

The gene calls are TRBV7-9 and TRBJ1-1; 7 bases are a match to TRBD1. The CDR3 loop spans 13 amino acids. Trimming removed 5 bases from V and 5 bases from J; junction bases left unmatched: 5. From germline, CDR1 is SEHNR and CDR2 FQNEAQ (reference sequence). The CDR3 is CASSLGDSTEAFF. CDR3 nucleotide sequence: TGTGCCAGCAGCCTCGGGGACAGTACTGAAGCTTTCTTT.

This clonotype was detected only once. This chain joins TRBV7-9 and TRBJ1-4; unclear D gene. The V end was cut by 5 bases, the J end by 3 bases, with 16 bases between. Per the germline V gene, CDR1 is SEHNR and CDR2 is FQNEAQ (reference sequence). The CDR3 is made up of 16 amino acids. CDR3 DNA: TGTGCCAGCAGCCCCCCTTCGGGGAGGTCTAATGAAAAACTGTTTTTT. It yields the protein CASSPPSGRSNEKLFF.